This is a list of T cell receptor beta chains from one sample in a study of blood T cells in healthy people across ages. TCRdb independently ran MiXCR on the 5' RACE reads; one entry per CDR3 protein. Found here are approximately 830,000 distinct CDR3 sequences, around 62% of them singletons; the top ten hold roughly 25%. The specimen sequenced was blood. The source is a man aged 30 to 39 in good health. Both conserved end residues are part of each CDR3. D genes are given only for firm matches. Size values are once, few and many counts, or a class for expanded clones, and some rows have none.

TRBV5-1	TRBD1	many	TRBJ2-1	CASSPDRDEQFF	TGCGCCAGCAGCCCTGACAGGGATGAGCAGTTCTTC
TRBV6-2/TRBV6-3	.	.	TRBJ1-5	CASSYGGRQPQHF	TGTGCCAGCAGTTACGGGGGACGGCAGCCCCAGCATTTT
TRBV29-1	TRBD2	.	TRBJ2-1	CSGSSGGAYEQFF	TGCAGCGGCTCTAGCGGGGGGGCATATGAGCAGTTCTTC
TRBV3-1	.	once	TRBJ2-2	CASSQQANTGELFF	TGTGCCAGCAGCCAACAGGCGAACACCGGGGAGCTGTTTTTT
TRBV5-1	.	.	TRBJ2-7	CAGSLVRGSSYEQYF	TGCGCCGGCAGCTTGGTACGGGGTTCCTCCTACGAGCAGTACTTC
TRBV28	.	.	TRBJ1-2	CASSAQDRAGYTF	TGTGCCAGCAGTGCACAGGACCGCGCGGGCTACACCTTC
TRBV3-1	.	.	TRBJ1-5	CASSQDTQPQHF	TGTGCCAGCAGCCAAGATACTCAGCCCCAGCATTTT
TRBV5-6	.	once	TRBJ2-1	CASSAWGQRETQFF	TGTGCCAGCAGCGCCTGGGGACAAAGGGAGACCCAGTTCTTC
TRBV24-1	TRBD1	.	TRBJ2-1	CATSELQGARETQFF	TGTGCCACCAGTGAGTTACAGGGGGCAAGAGAGACCCAGTTCTTC
TRBV20-1	.	.	TRBJ2-7	CSASFTGAGGSYEQYF	TGCAGTGCTAGTTTTACGGGGGCTGGGGGCTCCTACGAGCAGTACTTC
TRBV4-3	TRBD2	once	TRBJ2-5	CASSPAPTSAGETQYF	TGCGCCAGCAGTCCCGCCCCCACTAGCGCGGGAGAGACCCAGTACTTC
TRBV29-1	.	.	TRBJ2-1	CSVGTGGNEQFF	TGCAGCGTAGGTACCGGGGGAAATGAGCAGTTCTTC
TRBV7-2	.	.	TRBJ2-1	CASSTGRGGPYEQFF	TGTGCCAGCAGCACGGGACGGGGTGGGCCCTACGAGCAGTTCTTC
TRBV20-1	TRBD1	.	TRBJ2-5	CSARSGGQETQYF	TGCAGTGCTAGATCAGGGGGCCAAGAGACCCAGTACTTC
TRBV7-7	.	.	TRBJ2-5	CASSLVPAIQETQYF	TGTGCTAGCAGCTTAGTGCCAGCGATCCAAGAGACCCAGTACTTC
TRBV29-1	TRBD2	.	TRBJ2-3	CSVDSSGGTDTQYF	TGCAGCGTTGATTCGAGCGGGGGTACAGATACGCAGTATTTT
TRBV6-1	.	few	TRBJ2-3	CASSEMRGAQYF	TGTGCCAGCAGTGAAATGAGGGGGGCGCAGTATTTT
TRBV7-9	TRBD1	.	TRBJ1-2	CASSLRGTEPFGYGYTF	TGTGCCAGCAGCTTACGAGGGACAGAACCGTTTGGGTATGGCTACACCTTC
TRBV9	TRBD2	.	TRBJ2-3	CASSVRGVGTDTQYF	TGTGCCAGCAGCGTTCGGGGGGTTGGCACAGATACGCAGTATTTT
TRBV6-2/TRBV6-3	.	.	TRBJ2-3	CASSYPDTLNTQYF	TGTGCCAGCAGTTATCCCGACACACTGAATACGCAGTATTTT
TRBV4-3	TRBD2	.	TRBJ2-3	CASSQDPFGGITDTQYF	TGCGCCAGCAGCCAGGATCCATTCGGGGGGATCACAGATACGCAGTATTTT
TRBV4-3	TRBD1	.	TRBJ2-7	CASSHRDRANEQYF	TGCGCCAGCAGCCACCGGGACAGGGCTAACGAGCAGTACTTC
TRBV7-2	TRBD1	.	TRBJ1-2	CVSSVGQEVYGYTF	TGTGTCAGCAGCGTGGGACAGGAGGTCTATGGCTACACCTTC
TRBV10-3	.	few	TRBJ2-7	CAIGRDGLRGEQYF	TGTGCCATCGGCCGGGACGGACTACGGGGCGAGCAGTACTTC
TRBV7-9	.	.	TRBJ1-2	CASSLNRQAGGYTF	TGTGCCAGCAGCTTGAACCGACAGGCGGGTGGCTACACCTTC
TRBV7-9	.	.	TRBJ1-2	CASSLVPANYGYTF	TGTGCCAGCAGCTTAGTACCAGCTAACTATGGCTACACCTTC
TRBV5-4	.	few	TRBJ1-6	CASSSGVLPLHF	TGTGCCAGCAGCTCGGGGGTTTTGCCCCTCCACTTT